This record covers a single T cell receptor beta chain. This entry belongs to a study of long-term antiretroviral therapy in people with HIV. Version v3.0 of the immunoSEQ assay was performed at survey level. Libraries were prepared by immunoSEQ multiplex PCR; TCRdb keeps only in-frame clonotypes and omits some of them. The sample has 25,000 to 35,000 clones; around 97% are singletons. The CDR3 sequence is 18 residues long. The J segment lost 4 bases and the V segment lost 5 bases, leaving 12 bases of the junction unmatched. In germline, CDR1 is MNHEY, CDR2 SMNVEV (reference sequence). The genes are TRBV27 and TRBJ2-2, with 11 positions matching TRBD2. The sequence came from a man aged 25-40 years with HIV. The sequencing here drew on unsorted PBMCs, taken 6.9 years after starting antiretroviral therapy. CDR3 residues: CASSPSLGLAGGTGELFF. DNA for the CDR3: TGTGCCAGCAGTCCAAGCCTAGGACTAGCGGGCGGCACCGGGGAGCTGTTTTTT.